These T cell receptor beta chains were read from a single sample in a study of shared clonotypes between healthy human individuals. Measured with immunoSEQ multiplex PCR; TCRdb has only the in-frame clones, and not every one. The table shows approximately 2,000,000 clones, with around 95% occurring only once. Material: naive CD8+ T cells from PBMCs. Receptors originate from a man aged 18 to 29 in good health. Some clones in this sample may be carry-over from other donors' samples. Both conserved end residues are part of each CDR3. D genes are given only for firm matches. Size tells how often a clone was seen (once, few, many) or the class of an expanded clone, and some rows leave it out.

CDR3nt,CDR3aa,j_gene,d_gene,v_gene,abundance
TGTGCCAGCAGTTTACCAAGGGTGGCCTACGAGCAGTACTTC,CASSLPRVAYEQYF,TRBJ2-7,NA,TRBV27,NA
TGTGCCAGCAGTTCCGCCTGGACGGGGAACACTGAAGCTTTCTTT,CASSSAWTGNTEAFF,TRBJ1-1,NA,TRBV28,NA
TGTGCCAGTACCTTCACAGGGGCCGGCACTGAAGCTTTCTTT,CASTFTGAGTEAFF,TRBJ1-1,TRBD1,TRBV19,NA
TGTGCCAGCAGTGAATATGGGATGGCCGGGGAAAAACTGTTTTTT,CASSEYGMAGEKLFF,TRBJ1-4,NA,TRBV6-1,NA
TGTGCCAGCAGTCGTCCCATACAGCGGGGCGAGCAGTACTTC,CASSRPIQRGEQYF,TRBJ2-7,TRBD2,TRBV28,NA
TGTGCCAGCAGCCCGGGACAGGGGACCACAGATACGCAGTATTTT,CASSPGQGTTDTQYF,TRBJ2-3,TRBD1,TRBV2,NA
TGTGCCAGCAGCGCGCCGGGACTCTTGACAGATACGCAGTATTTT,CASSAPGLLTDTQYF,TRBJ2-3,NA,TRBV9,NA
TGTGCCAGCAGCCCCAGCAAGATCGGACAGGCGTTCGGCTACACCTTC,CASSPSKIGQAFGYTF,TRBJ1-2,TRBD1,TRBV27,NA
TGTGCCAGCAGTTCCTTAGCGGGGGAGAACAATGAGCAGTTCTTC,CASSSLAGENNEQFF,TRBJ2-1,TRBD2,TRBV27,NA
TGTGCCAGCAGCGCAGGGATTTCTCAGCCCCAGCATTTT,CASSAGISQPQHF,TRBJ1-5,NA,TRBV9,NA
TGTGCCAGCAGTGAACTTGGGGTATCGGATCAGCCCCAGCATTTT,CASSELGVSDQPQHF,TRBJ1-5,NA,TRBV6-1,NA
TGTGCCAGCTCACCCCACGGACTAGCGGGAGTAAACACCGGGGAGCTGTTTTTT,CASSPHGLAGVNTGELFF,TRBJ2-2,TRBD2,TRBV18,NA
TGTGCCAGCAGCTTAGCCGGGACTAGCGGGATCTACGAGCAGTACTTC,CASSLAGTSGIYEQYF,TRBJ2-7,TRBD2,TRBV13,NA
TGTGCCAGCAGTTTCGGTCCCGGGGAGCTGTTTTTT,CASSFGPGELFF,TRBJ2-2,NA,TRBV28,NA
TGTGCCAGCAGCTCGCAGCGGGGAGACCACAATGAGCAGTTCTTC,CASSSQRGDHNEQFF,TRBJ2-1,TRBD2,TRBV7-9,once
TGTGCCAGCAGCTTATTGGGGGGGCTCACTGAAGCTTTCTTT,CASSLLGGLTEAFF,TRBJ1-1,NA,TRBV7-2,NA
TGTGCCAGCAGCGGTTCAGGGGCGGCTCAGCCCCAGCATTTT,CASSGSGAAQPQHF,TRBJ1-5,NA,TRBV9,NA
TGTGCCATCAGTGAGATTTGGGGGACACCAGCTAACTATGGCTACACCTTC,CAISEIWGTPANYGYTF,TRBJ1-2,NA,TRBV10-3,once
TGTGCCAGCAGCCCCTCCGGGGGAGCAAGCACAGATACGCAGTATTTT,CASSPSGGASTDTQYF,TRBJ2-3,NA,TRBV9,once
TGTGCCAGCAGTTCCCGGAGGGGGGCGGGAGGGTACAATGAGCAGTTCTTC,CASSSRRGAGGYNEQFF,TRBJ2-1,TRBD2,TRBV28,once
TGCGCCAGCAGCGAAGGACAGGGGCCCGGGGAGCTGTTTTTT,CASSEGQGPGELFF,TRBJ2-2,TRBD1,TRBV4-1,NA
TGCGCCAGCAGCGGTAAAAGCGGGATTGACAAAAACATTCAGTACTTC,CASSGKSGIDKNIQYF,TRBJ2-4,TRBD2,TRBV5-1,NA
TGTGCCAGCATCGGGGGGAGGGAGACCCAGTACTTC,CASIGGRETQYF,TRBJ2-5,TRBD2,TRBV2,NA
TGTGCCAGCAGCTTAGGCGGGGGGCCCATGGGCGAGCAGTACTTC,CASSLGGGPMGEQYF,TRBJ2-7,TRBD2,TRBV7-9,NA
TGTGCCAGCAGCTTAAGCGAAGATACGCAGTATTTT,CASSLSEDTQYF,TRBJ2-3,NA,TRBV7-9,NA
TGCGCCAGCAGCCCATTTGACAACACACCAGAGACCCAGTACTTC,CASSPFDNTPETQYF,TRBJ2-5,NA,TRBV5-1,NA
TGTGCCACCAGCACCGGATCAGAGACCCAGTACTTC,CATSTGSETQYF,TRBJ2-5,NA,TRBV15,NA
TGCGCCAGCACCCCAACGGGAGCCTTTAATGAAAAACTGTTTTTT,CASTPTGAFNEKLFF,TRBJ1-4,NA,TRBV5-1,once
TGTGCCAGCAGCGTAGCGGGAGGAGGCACAGATACGCAGTATTTT,CASSVAGGGTDTQYF,TRBJ2-3,TRBD2,TRBV9,once
TGCGCCAGCAGCCAAGAGTCAGGGGTACTGTACACTGAAGCTTTCTTT,CASSQESGVLYTEAFF,TRBJ1-1,NA,TRBV4-1,NA
TGTGCCAGCAGTTACCCCTCGACAGGGGGTAAAAAACTGTTTTTT,CASSYPSTGGKKLFF,TRBJ1-4,TRBD1,TRBV28,few
TGCGCCAGCAGCCTCGGACAGGGCTCGAACACCATATATTTT,CASSLGQGSNTIYF,TRBJ1-3,TRBD1,TRBV4-3,once
TGTGCCAGCAGCTTACCACAGGCCTCCTACGAGCAGTACTTC,CASSLPQASYEQYF,TRBJ2-7,NA,TRBV13,NA
TGTGCCAGTAGTAACTTCGGGACAGGGGGCTACGAGCAGTACTTC,CASSNFGTGGYEQYF,TRBJ2-7,TRBD1,TRBV19,NA
TGTGCCAGCAGTTTATCGACGCGGCCAGGGCTGACTGAAGCTTTCTTT,CASSLSTRPGLTEAFF,TRBJ1-1,NA,TRBV27,NA